The 24 T cell receptor beta chains presented below share a single source sample, sequenced in a study of molecular identifiers for immune sequencing clone quantification (dated by TCRdb to the late 2010s). The library came from PCR. The reads were generated on an Illumina HiSeq 4000. In TCRdb, the public reads were trimmed at Q25 with fastp and aligned with MiXCR, with productive beta chains retained. Rows merge per CDR3 protein into single entries with the most common DNA and genes. The sample has about 640,000 distinct CDR3 sequences on record, 20% of them singletons. Around 0.9% of the sample is in the top ten clones. What was sequenced was naive CD8+ T cells from blood, with Jurkat cell RNA spiked in. The cell subset or site label on this specimen signifies: FACS-sorted CD8+CD4-CCR7+CD45RA+ naive T cells. Receptor source: a human donor in good health. Some libraries in this study had Jurkat cell RNA spiked in.

The V call is TRBV6-5, the J call TRBJ2-7; perhaps TRBD1 as D (6 bases). Germline-derived CDR1 and CDR2 are MNHEY and SVGAGI. The CDR3 consists of 19 residues. Trimming stripped 0 bases from V and 2 bases from J, with 23 bases between. DNA for the CDR3: TGTGCCAGCAGTTACTCGCACCCCTCTAGCAGGGGAATAGCCTACGAGCAGTACTTC. Translation: CASSYSHPSSRGIAYEQYF.

V gene TRBV19 combines with J gene TRBJ1-1; no clear D. This CDR3 has 15 amino acids. Germline assignment: CDR1 LNHDA and CDR2 SQIVND (reference sequence). The V end lost 6 bases, the J end lost 1 base, and 15 bases lay between the germline ends. The CDR3 coding sequence is TGTGCCAGTAGCGTAAAGGGTGGCGGGAACACTGAAGCTTTCTTT. It yields the protein CASSVKGGGNTEAFF.

Ten or more counts support this clonotype. The rearrangement links TRBV28 to TRBJ2-7; no firm D call. CDR1 and CDR2 (germline): MDHEN, SYDVKM. This CDR3 comprises 13 residues. The V end was cut by 2 bases, the J end by 5 bases, with 10 bases between. DNA for the CDR3: TGTGCCAGCAGTTTACTAACCTCTAACGAGCAGTACTTC. Translated, it gives CASSLLTSNEQYF.

This clonotype was seen just once. This may stem from a read error, because a much larger clone lies one nucleotide away. The genes are TRBV5-3 and TRBJ1-2, with 11 bases identical to TRBD1. TRBV5-3 is an ORF for which the function is uncertain. With V trimmed by 10 bases and J by 6 bases, 17 bases remained unmatched. CDR3 size: 16 residues. The CDR3, as DNA: TGTGCCGGCAGCTTGGAGTTCGGGACAGGGGGGGATGGCTACACCTTC. This sequence encodes CAGSLEFGTGGDGYTF.

The V and J genes are TRBV28 and TRBJ1-2, with 8 bases lining up with TRBD1. The germline V gene has CDR1 MDHEN and CDR2 SYDVKM. CDR3 length: 18 residues. Trimming cost V 5 bases and J 3 bases; bases outside gene matches: 17. The CDR3 region is CASSTETGAVLLDYGYTF. The DNA for the CDR3 is TGTGCCAGCAGTACAGAGACAGGGGCGGTTCTCTTAGACTATGGCTACACCTTC.

This chain joins TRBV9 and TRBJ2-5; D is uncertain. This CDR3 spans 13 amino acids. Trimming took 4 bases from V and 5 from J, leaving 12 bases between them. The germline V gene has CDR1 SGDLS and CDR2 YYNGEE. The CDR3 DNA follows: TGTGCCAGCAGCCCCTCGCCAAAGGAGACCCAGTACTTC. Residues: CASSPSPKETQYF.

The sample holds a few counts of this clonotype. The gene calls are TRBV6-5 and TRBJ2-1; 10 nucleotides line up with TRBD2. V lost 4 bases to trimming and J lost 0 bases; unmatched junction nucleotides: 6. Looked up from germline, CDR1 is MNHEY and CDR2 is SVGAGI. CDR3 length: 17 residues. The CDR3 region has the DNA TGTGCCAGCAGTTCTCGGGGACTAGCGAGCTCCTACAATGAGCAGTTCTTC. Translation gives CASSSRGLASSYNEQFF.

The genes are TRBV19 and TRBJ2-1; 7 bases line up with TRBD1. The junction had 4 bases not matched to a gene; V was cut back by 2 bases and J by 0 bases. This CDR3 contains 16 residues. Germline lookup yields CDR1 LNHDA and CDR2 SQIVND (reference sequence). CDR3 nucleotide sequence: TGTGCCAGTAGTATACTGGGACAGAGCTCCTACAATGAGCAGTTCTTC. Translating gives CASSILGQSSYNEQFF.

This clonotype occurred many times. The chain uses TRBV7-2 and TRBJ1-1; weak D call: TRBD1 (5 bases). Between the trimmed V and J ends, which lost 2 bases and 0 bases, there was a span of 13 bases. Germline values: CDR1 SGHTA, CDR2 FQGNSA. CDR3 length: 16 amino acids. For the CDR3, the DNA is TGTGCCAGCAGCTTATGGGGGGGAAATATGAACACTGAAGCTTTCTTT. Amino acids: CASSLWGGNMNTEAFF.

This clonotype was seen at least ten times. The gene calls are TRBV20-1 and TRBJ2-1; 9 bases agree with TRBD2. V lost 8 bases to trimming and J lost 5 bases; unmatched junction nucleotides: 7. The CDR3 is made up of 13 amino acids. Germline-derived CDR1 and CDR2 are DFQATT and SNEGSKA (reference sequence). The CDR3 sequence is CSSRLAAHNEQFF. The CDR3 DNA reads TGCAGTTCCCGACTAGCGGCCCACAATGAGCAGTTCTTC.

Ten or more counts support this clonotype. The chain uses TRBV11-2 and TRBJ2-1, with 10 positions matching TRBD1. The CDR3 has 15 residues. V trimming: 2 bases; J trimming: 6 bases; junction bases outside the gene matches: 4. The V gene's germline CDR1 is SGHAT and CDR2 FQNNGV. CDR3 in amino acids: CASSLTGTGANEQFF. DNA of the CDR3: TGTGCCAGCAGCTTAACCGGGACAGGGGCCAATGAGCAGTTCTTC.

The V call is TRBV4-1, the J call TRBJ2-5; no definite D call. The V end was cut by 6 bases, the J end by 1 base, with 15 bases between. The CDR3 is 15 residues long. CDR1 is MGHRA, CDR2 YSYEKL, per germline. CDR3 loop: CASSPKSGVQETQYF. For the CDR3, the DNA is TGCGCCAGCAGTCCCAAGAGTGGCGTCCAAGAGACCCAGTACTTC.

This clonotype has ten or more counts. The V and J genes are TRBV4-3 and TRBJ2-7; possibly TRBD1 for D (5 bases). Germline CDR1 reads LGHNA; CDR2 reads YSLEER. V gave up 0 bases and J gave up 3 bases, with 15 bases separating them. CDR3 length: 16 residues. In nucleotides, the CDR3 is TGCGCCAGCAGCCAAGAAAGGTCCCAGGGTCACTACGAGCAGTACTTC. It specifies CASSQERSQGHYEQYF.

This clonotype was recorded at least ten times. V and J are TRBV20-1 and TRBJ2-5; a weak D match, TRBD2 (6 bases). The CDR3 is 12 amino acids. Trimming left V 5 bases short and J 9 bases short, with 16 bases between. Germline CDR1 and CDR2: DFQATT and SNEGSKA (reference sequence). In nucleotides, the CDR3 is TGCAGTGCTCGTGTTGGCGGAGGGTCCCAGTACTTC. Protein product: CSARVGGGSQYF.

There are many counts of this clonotype. The CDR3 loop reads CASSPGDRGYEQYF. For the CDR3, the DNA is TGCGCCAGCAGCCCAGGGGACAGGGGGTACGAGCAGTACTTC. This chain joins TRBV4-1 and TRBJ2-7; 11 bases line up with TRBD1. CDR3 length: 14 residues. With V trimmed by 4 bases and J by 4 bases, 3 bases remained unmatched. Germline V gene data show CDR1 as MGHRA and CDR2 as YSYEKL.

This clonotype occurred many times. The chain uses TRBV18 and TRBJ1-4; the D is unclear. V gave up 1 base and J gave up 8 bases, with 11 bases separating them. This CDR3 comprises 14 residues. CDR1 KGHSH and CDR2 LQKENI come from the germline V gene. The CDR3 DNA sequence: TGTGCCAGCTCACCACGCCGGGAGACCGAAAAACTGTTTTTT. Translation gives CASSPRRETEKLFF.

On this clonotype: A single base separates this from a much larger clone, so it may be a read error. The CDR3 here is CVSTRWDTQYF. The CDR3 region has the DNA TGTGTCAGCACCCGTTGGGATACGCAGTATTTT. This chain connects TRBV11-2 to TRBJ2-3, with D hard to call. This CDR3 region has 11 residues. Germline CDR1 and CDR2: SGHAT and FQNNGV.

This clonotype was counted many times. The chain carries TRBV20-1 and TRBJ2-7; no firm D call. Germline CDR1 DFQATT, CDR2 SNEGSKA (reference sequence). The V end was cut by 0 bases, the J end by 0 bases, with 12 bases between. The CDR3 is made up of 15 amino acids. The CDR3: CSAREGQSSSYEQYF. The DNA of the CDR3 is TGCAGTGCTAGAGAAGGCCAGTCCAGCTCCTACGAGCAGTACTTC.

In its sample, this clonotype was seen many times. The chain recombines TRBV28 with TRBJ2-7; 10 nucleotides agree with TRBD2. Germline CDR1 MDHEN, CDR2 SYDVKM. The CDR3 runs to 15 residues. V was clipped by 1 base and J by 5 bases; unmatched bases: 5. CDR3 residues: CASSLYGTSDHEQYF. In DNA, the CDR3 is TGTGCCAGCAGTTTATATGGGACTAGCGACCACGAGCAGTACTTC.

This clonotype was observed at least ten times. V and J are TRBV20-1 and TRBJ2-7; 8 nucleotides line up with TRBD2. J gave up 0 bases and V 3 bases, and 4 bases lay outside the gene matches. Looked up from germline, CDR1 is DFQATT and CDR2 is SNEGSKA (reference sequence). The CDR3 spans 14 residues. CDR3 amino acids: CSARSSGPSYEQYF. CDR3 nucleotide sequence: TGCAGTGCTAGGTCTAGCGGGCCCTCCTACGAGCAGTACTTC.

This clonotype was observed once. This could be a read error, since a much larger clone is one nucleotide away. The V call is TRBV2, the J call TRBJ2-3; the match to TRBD2 covers 13 bases. The junction had 3 bases not matched to a gene; V was cut back by 3 bases and J by 3 bases. Germline CDR1 is SNHLY and CDR2 is FYNNEI. The CDR3 sequence is 16 residues long. The CDR3 DNA follows: TGTGCCAGCAGTGATACTAGCGGGAGGGGGACAGATACGCAGTATTTT. It translates to CASSDTSGRGTDTQYF.

In this sample, this clonotype turned up many times. The chain employs TRBV6-6 and TRBJ1-2; 8 nucleotides agree with TRBD1. Per germline, CDR1 MNHNY and CDR2 SVGAGI (reference sequence). The CDR3 extends over 14 amino acids. Trimming at V came to 5 bases and at J to 3 bases, leaving 5 bases not matched to a gene. CDR3 sequence reads: CASSAGQGHYGYTF. CDR3 DNA sequence: TGTGCCAGCAGTGCAGGACAGGGCCACTATGGCTACACCTTC.

V is TRBV6-5 and J is TRBJ2-5; D could derive from TRBD1 or TRBD2 (7 bases each). The germline V gene has CDR1 MNHEY and CDR2 SVGAGI. This CDR3 spans 16 amino acids. V gave up 6 bases and J gave up 0 bases, with 17 bases separating them. DNA for the CDR3: TGTGCCAGCAGCCTAACCCAGGGGGGGGACCAAGAGACCCAGTACTTC. Protein product: CASSLTQGGDQETQYF.

This clonotype was detected ten times or more. The chain recombines TRBV5-1 with TRBJ2-5; D call uncertain. CDR3 size: 16 residues. The germline V and J ends were trimmed by 0 bases and 2 bases, with 14 bases remaining between them. Per the germline V gene, CDR1 is SGHRS and CDR2 is YFSETQ. CDR3 loop: CASSLAPGPNQETQYF. CDR3 coding DNA: TGCGCCAGCAGCTTGGCGCCAGGTCCAAATCAAGAGACCCAGTACTTC.